These 7 T cell receptor beta chains were all obtained from the same sample, sequenced in a study of a mutant IDH1 vaccine in newly diagnosed glioma (dated by TCRdb to about 2021). These receptors' antigens are unknown. The method behind the library was the immunoSEQ multiplex PCR assay. The immuneACCESS repertoire file appears here via TCRdb, limited to in-frame rearrangements. These files lack a portion of the clones; in checked studies, under half of the deficit traces to unresolved V genes, and the cause of the others is not known. A total of roughly 50,000 clones appear in this sample, around 82% of them only once. The ten largest clones take up roughly 3.2% of the sample. The time point label, read with the paper, signifies: week 5, during vaccination. A 20-mer mutant IDH1 peptide at 300 micrograms in Montanide made up each vaccine dose, which was injected subcutaneously together with topical imiquimod.

The starting material was PBMCs, obtained from a glioma patient whose treatment included an IDH1 peptide vaccine. The source of these receptors is a woman aged 18-35 years with glioma. Some clones in this sample may be carry-over from other donors' samples.

The V gene is TRBV5-4, the J gene TRBJ2-7; 10 nucleotides align to TRBD1. V gave up 4 bases and J gave up 1 base; unmatched junction bases: 8. Germline V gene sequence: CDR1 SGHNT, CDR2 YYREEE (reference sequence). The CDR3 is 16 amino acids. The CDR3 spells CASSDTDRGRSYEQYF. CDR3 DNA: TGTGCCAGCAGCGATACGGACAGGGGGAGATCCTACGAGCAGTACTTC.

The chain has TRBV18 and TRBJ2-1; D not resolved. V dropped 0 bases and J dropped 6 bases, with 6 bases sitting between them. The CDR3 loop spans 13 amino acids. Germline CDR1 KGHSH, CDR2 LQKENI. The CDR3 loop is CASSPPGVNEQFF. CDR3 DNA sequence: TGTGCCAGCTCACCACCTGGGGTCAATGAGCAGTTCTTC.

This chain joins TRBV7-3 and TRBJ2-7, with D perhaps matching TRBD1 or TRBD2 (5 bases each). Germline-derived CDR1 and CDR2 are SGHTA and FQGTGA. V lost 5 bases, J lost 1 base, and 15 bases lay in between. The CDR3 runs 15 residues. CDR3 residues: CASSPAGDGSYEQYF. As DNA, the CDR3 is TGTGCCAGCAGCCCTGCCGGGGACGGTTCCTACGAGCAGTACTTC.

The V call is TRBV19, the J call TRBJ1-1, with TRBD1 matching 9 bases. The ends lost 6 bases at V and 1 base at J; junction bases unmatched: 3. The CDR3 contains 14 residues. Germline V gene lookup returns CDR1 LNHDA and CDR2 SQIVND (reference sequence). The CDR3 spells CASRADRGNTEAFF. In nucleotides, the CDR3 is TGTGCCAGTAGAGCGGACAGGGGGAACACTGAAGCTTTCTTT.

With regard to this clone: This specimen includes other DNA sequences encoding the same CDR3. The V call is TRBV10-3, the J call TRBJ2-7; D not resolved. The germline gives CDR1 ENHRY, CDR2 SYGVKD. V dropped 2 bases and J dropped 7 bases, with 12 bases sitting between them. The CDR3 has 13 residues. In DNA form, the CDR3 reads TGTGCCATCAGTGAGCCTCCTTCGTGGGAGCAGTACTTC. Protein product: CAISEPPSWEQYF.

The chain uses TRBV25-1 and TRBJ1-2; possibly TRBD1 for D (6 bases). V lost 2 bases and J 3 bases, leaving 13 bases between the germline ends. CDR1 is MGHDK, CDR2 SYGVNS, per germline. CDR3 length: 15 amino acids. This chain's CDR3 is CASSERHREDYGYTF. CDR3 nucleotide sequence: TGTGCCAGCAGTGAACGGCACAGGGAGGACTATGGCTACACCTTC.

The gene calls are TRBV10-3 and TRBJ2-2; 8 bases match TRBD2. The CDR3 length is 15 residues. Germline V gives CDR1 ENHRY, CDR2 SYGVKD. The trim removed 2 bases at V and 4 bases at J, leaving 3 bases unmatched. This CDR3 is CAISESGGGTGELFF. CDR3 bases: TGTGCCATCAGTGAGAGCGGGGGAGGCACCGGGGAGCTGTTTTTT.